The T cell receptor (beta chain) under discussion was sequenced for a study of T cells in Graves' hyperthyroidism and ophthalmopathy. Findings of the study overall: A 13 V-J signature model discriminated ophthalmopathy versus stable hyperthyroidism. Most clonotypes expanded in the thyroid (above 0.001) were also present in blood.

Uncontrolled infection, other autoimmune disease, pregnancy or lactation barred patients from enrollment. Diagnostic assessment was based on clinical symptoms, serum thyroxine and TRAb, thyroid ultrasound and orbital computed tomography. Regions amplified from RNA transcripts were the TCR beta CDR3 regions. TCR CDR3 underwent first-round RT-PCR with the HTBI primer set. TCRdb re-analysed the multiplex PCR reads in MiXCR, keeping a single row per CDR3 protein. Among roughly 300,000 distinct CDR3 sequences, 25% were seen once, and the ten largest hold 20% to 30%. This clonotype was observed at least ten times. Its matching antigen is unknown. The receptor comes from a man aged 35 to 55 with Graves' hyperthyroidism that later progressed to Graves' ophthalmopathy. The source material was blood.

The CDR3 DNA reads TGTGCCAGTAGTTACGACAGGGCGCGCAATCAGCCCCAGCATTTT. Its translation: CASSYDRARNQPQHF. The gene calls are TRBV19 and TRBJ1-5, with TRBD1 identical over 7 bases. The germline V gene encodes CDR1 LNHDA and CDR2 SQIVND (reference sequence). V trimming: 5 bases; J trimming: 2 bases; junction bases outside the gene matches: 6. The CDR3 contains 15 residues.